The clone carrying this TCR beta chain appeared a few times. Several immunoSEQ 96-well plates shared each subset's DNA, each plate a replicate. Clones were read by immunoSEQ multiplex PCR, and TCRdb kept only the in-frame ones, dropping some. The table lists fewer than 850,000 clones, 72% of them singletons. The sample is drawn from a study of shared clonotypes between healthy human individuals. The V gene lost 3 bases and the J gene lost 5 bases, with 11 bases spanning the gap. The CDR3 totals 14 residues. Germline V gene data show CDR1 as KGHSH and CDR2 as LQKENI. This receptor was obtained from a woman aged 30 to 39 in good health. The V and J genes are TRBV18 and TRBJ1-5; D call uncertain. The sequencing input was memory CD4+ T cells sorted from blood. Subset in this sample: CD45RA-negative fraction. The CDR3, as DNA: TGTGCCAGCTCACCTCCTTTCCAGGATCAGCCCCAGCATTTT. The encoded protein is CASSPPFQDQPQHF. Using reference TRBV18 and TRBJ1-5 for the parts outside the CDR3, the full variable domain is NAGVMQNPRHLVRRRGQEARLRCSPMKGHSHVYWYRQLPEEGLKFMVYLQKENIIDESGMPKERFSAEFPKEGPSILRIQQVVRGDSAAYFCASSPPFQDQPQHFGDGTRLSIL.